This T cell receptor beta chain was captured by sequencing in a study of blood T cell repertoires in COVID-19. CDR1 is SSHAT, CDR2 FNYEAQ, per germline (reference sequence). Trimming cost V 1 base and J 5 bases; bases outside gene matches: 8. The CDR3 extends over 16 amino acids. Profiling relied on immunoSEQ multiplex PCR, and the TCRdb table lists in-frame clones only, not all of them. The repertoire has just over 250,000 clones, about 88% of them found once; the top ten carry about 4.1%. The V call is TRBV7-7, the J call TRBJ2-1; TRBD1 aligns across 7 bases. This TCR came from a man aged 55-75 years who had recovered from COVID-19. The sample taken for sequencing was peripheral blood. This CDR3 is CASSLGVGQANNEQFF. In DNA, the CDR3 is TGTGCCAGCAGCTTAGGAGTAGGACAGGCAAACAATGAGCAGTTCTTC.